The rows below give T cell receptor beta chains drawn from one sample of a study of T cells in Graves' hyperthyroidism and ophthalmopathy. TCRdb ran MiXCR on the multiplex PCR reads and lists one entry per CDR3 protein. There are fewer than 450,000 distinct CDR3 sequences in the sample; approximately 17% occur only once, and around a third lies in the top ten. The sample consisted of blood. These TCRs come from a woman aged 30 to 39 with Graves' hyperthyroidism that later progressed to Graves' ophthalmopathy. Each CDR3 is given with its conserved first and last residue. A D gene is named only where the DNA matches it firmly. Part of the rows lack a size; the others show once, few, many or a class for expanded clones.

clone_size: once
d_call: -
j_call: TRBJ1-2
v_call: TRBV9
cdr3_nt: TGTGCCAGCAGCGTAGGGTCCAATGGCTACACCTTC
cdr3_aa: CASSVGSNGYTF

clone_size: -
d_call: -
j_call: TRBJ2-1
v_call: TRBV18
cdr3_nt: TGTGCCAGCTCATCCCGGGGGCAGCTAGCAGACAATGAGCAGTTCTTC
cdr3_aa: CASSSRGQLADNEQFF

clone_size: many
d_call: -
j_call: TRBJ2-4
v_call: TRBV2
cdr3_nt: TGTGCCAGCAGTGAACAGCACCACTATACCTTGGGGAACATTCAGTACTTC
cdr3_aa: CASSEQHHYTLGNIQYF

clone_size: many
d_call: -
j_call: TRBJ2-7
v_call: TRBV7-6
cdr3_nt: TGTGCCAGCAGCCATTCGGACAGTCCCTACGAGCAGTACTTC
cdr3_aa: CASSHSDSPYEQYF

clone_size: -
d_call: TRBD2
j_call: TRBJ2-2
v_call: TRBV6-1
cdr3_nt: TGTGCCAGCAGCTCCGGGAGGGGCCGCACCGGGGAGCTGTTTTTT
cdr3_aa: CASSSGRGRTGELFF

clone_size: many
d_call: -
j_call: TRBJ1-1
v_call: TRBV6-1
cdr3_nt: TGTGCCAGCAGCCTCGGAGGGAGGACTGAAGCTTTCTTT
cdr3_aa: CASSLGGRTEAFF

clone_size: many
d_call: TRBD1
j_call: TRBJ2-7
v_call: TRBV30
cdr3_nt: TGTGCCTGGGGACAGGGGCGCGAGCAGTACTTC
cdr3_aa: CAWGQGREQYF

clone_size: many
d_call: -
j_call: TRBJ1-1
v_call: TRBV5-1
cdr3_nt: TGCGCCAGCAGCTTCGGGTTCAACACTGAAGCTTTCTTT
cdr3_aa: CASSFGFNTEAFF

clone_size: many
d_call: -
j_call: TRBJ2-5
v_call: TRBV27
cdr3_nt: TGTGCCAGCAGTCCCCTAGCTTCCGAAGAGACCCAGTACTTC
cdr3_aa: CASSPLASEETQYF

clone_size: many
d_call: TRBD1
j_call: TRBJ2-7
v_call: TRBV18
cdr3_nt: TGTGCCAGCTCACCACTTGGACAGGGGGCCAACGAGCAGTACTTC
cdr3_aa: CASSPLGQGANEQYF

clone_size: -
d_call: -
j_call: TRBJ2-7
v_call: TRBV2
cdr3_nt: TGTGCCACAGGACGTAGCTTCTCCTACGAGCAGTACTTC
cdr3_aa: CATGRSFSYEQYF

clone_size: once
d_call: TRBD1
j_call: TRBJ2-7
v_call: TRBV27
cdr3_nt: TGTGCCAGCAGCCCTGCGCCCAACAGGGGGCCTTACGAGCAGTACTTC
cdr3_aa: CASSPAPNRGPYEQYF

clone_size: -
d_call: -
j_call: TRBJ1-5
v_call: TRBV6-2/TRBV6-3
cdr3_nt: TGTGCCAGCAGTTACTCGGGGGGTATTCGCAATCAGCCCCAGCATTTT
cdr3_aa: CASSYSGGIRNQPQHF

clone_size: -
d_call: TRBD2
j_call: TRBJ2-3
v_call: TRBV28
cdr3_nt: TGTGCCAGCAGTCCCAACGACTCCGGGACTAGCGGGCCCACAGATACGCAGTATTTT
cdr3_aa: CASSPNDSGTSGPTDTQYF

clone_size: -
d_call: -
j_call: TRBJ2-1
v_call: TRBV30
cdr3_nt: TGTGCCTGGAATCGTGACAGATTAACCGGAACCTACAATGAGCAGTTCTTC
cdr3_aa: CAWNRDRLTGTYNEQFF

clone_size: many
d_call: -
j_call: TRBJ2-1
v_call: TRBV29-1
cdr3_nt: TGCAGCGTTTTCCGGGGGTGGGATGAGCAGTTCTTC
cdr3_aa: CSVFRGWDEQFF

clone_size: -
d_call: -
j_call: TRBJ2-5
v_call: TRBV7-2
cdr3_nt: TGCGCCAGCAGCTTACAGGGTCAGGCACAAGAGACCCAGTACTTC
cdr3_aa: CASSLQGQAQETQYF

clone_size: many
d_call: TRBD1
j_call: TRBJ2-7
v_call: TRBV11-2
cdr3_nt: TGTGCCAGCAGCATCACTGGGACAGGGAGTGCGCAGTACTTC
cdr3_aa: CASSITGTGSAQYF

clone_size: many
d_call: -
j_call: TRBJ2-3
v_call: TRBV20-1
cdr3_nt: TGCAGTGCCAACGACCCGCGACAGGACTCTAGCACAGATACGCAGTATTTT
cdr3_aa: CSANDPRQDSSTDTQYF

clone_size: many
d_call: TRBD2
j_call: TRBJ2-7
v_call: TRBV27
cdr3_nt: TGTGCCAGTCAGACTAGCGGGAGGATCTACGAGCAGTACTTC
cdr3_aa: CASQTSGRIYEQYF

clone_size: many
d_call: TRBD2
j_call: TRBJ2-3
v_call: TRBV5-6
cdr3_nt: TGTGCCAGCAGCTATCCTAGCGGGGGGGACACATATACGCAGTATTTT
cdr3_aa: CASSYPSGGDTYTQYF

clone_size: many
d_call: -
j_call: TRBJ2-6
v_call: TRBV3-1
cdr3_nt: TGTGCCAGCAGCCAAGCCGCGGCTGGGGCCAACGTCCTGACTTTC
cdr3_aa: CASSQAAAGANVLTF

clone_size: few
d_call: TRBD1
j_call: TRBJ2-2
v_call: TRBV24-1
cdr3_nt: TGTGCCACCCGGGGGACAGGGAACACCGGGGAGCTGTTTTTT
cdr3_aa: CATRGTGNTGELFF

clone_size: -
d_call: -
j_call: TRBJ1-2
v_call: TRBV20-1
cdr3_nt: TGCAGTGCTAGTGAAAATAACTATGGCTACACCTTC
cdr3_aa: CSASENNYGYTF